Many counts were recorded for the clone carrying this T cell receptor beta chain. This sample is drawn from a study of identical twins. The CDR3 has 12 residues. CDR1 LNHNV and CDR2 YYDKDF come from the germline V gene (reference sequence). Trimming stripped 0 bases from V and 16 bases from J, with 10 bases between. Each CDR3 protein gets one entry after TCRdb re-called the 5' RACE reads with MiXCR. The repertoire holds about 500,000 distinct CDR3 sequences, with roughly an eighth as singletons. The same sample was also used in a study of yellow fever vaccine responses in identical twins. In that study: Reports say the vaccine T cell response in twins looked partly convergent and partly personalized.

The origin of this receptor is a woman between 18 and 30 years old in good health. Sequenced: CD4+ T cells sorted from blood. The rearrangement joins TRBV15 to TRBJ1-6, with a possible D match to TRBD1 (6 bases). CDR3 DNA: TGTGCCACCAGCAGAGACTCTGGACAGCTCCACTTT. Protein: CATSRDSGQLHF.